Below, 22 T cell receptor beta chains from the same sample are listed, as sequenced in a study of cytomegalovirus exposure and HLA in healthy donors. PCR primers comprised 60 Vbeta and 13 Jbeta primers. Generated by immunoSEQ multiplex PCR, the TCRdb table keeps only in-frame clones and is missing some. The sample lists some 170,000 clones, approximately 75% occurring once. Sequenced input: PBMCs. These receptors all come from a woman aged 18-29 years in good health and CMV-seronegative.

This chain uses TRBV5-4 with TRBJ2-5; 11 bases fit TRBD1. The J call may be wrong; the DNA end is better matched by TRBJ2-7. The germline gives CDR1 SGHNT, CDR2 YYREEE (reference sequence). The CDR3 has 14 amino acids. The chain's CDR3 is CASSRGQGGYEQYF. The CDR3 DNA is TGTGCCAGCAGCAGGGGACAGGGGGGGTACGAGCAGTACTTC.

The chain links TRBV11-2 to TRBJ1-2; the D is unclear. The V end lost 2 bases, the J end lost 4 bases, and 5 bases lay between the germline ends. The CDR3 is made up of 12 amino acids. The germline V gene encodes CDR1 SGHAT and CDR2 FQNNGV. This chain's CDR3 is CASSLNGYGYTF. The CDR3 DNA reads TGTGCCAGCAGCTTAAACGGCTATGGCTACACCTTC.

This clone showed up just once. The rearrangement links TRBV28 to TRBJ2-3; 11 nucleotides line up with TRBD2. Germline V gene data show CDR1 as MDHEN and CDR2 as SYDVKM. The V and J ends lost 3 bases and 1 base, in that order; junction bases with no gene match: 9. CDR3 length: 18 amino acids. CDR3 nucleotides: TGTGCCAGCAGTTTTTGGGTACTAGCGGGAGTAGGCACAGATACGCAGTATTTT. It codes for CASSFWVLAGVGTDTQYF.

This chain uses TRBV10-2 with TRBJ1-4; D gene uncertain. There are 13 residues in the CDR3. From germline, CDR1 is WSHSY and CDR2 SAAADI. Trimming pared 8 bases from V and 5 bases from J, leaving 12 bases between. This CDR3 reads CASRSQENEKLFF. Written as DNA, the CDR3 is TGCGCCAGCCGGTCGCAGGAAAATGAAAAACTGTTTTTT.

Turning to this clone: Different DNA sequences within this sample yield the same CDR3. The gene calls are TRBV6-5 and TRBJ1-2; D is undetermined. The CDR3 totals 13 residues. V was pared by 5 bases and J by 6 bases, with 13 bases between. CDR1 and CDR2 (germline): MNHEY, SVGAGI. CDR3 nucleotide sequence: TGTGCCAGCAGTCCTCCGGGTCTCGATGGCTACACCTTC. Protein sequence: CASSPPGLDGYTF.

The V and J genes are TRBV5-6 and TRBJ1-3; D is ambiguous. Germline CDR1 is SGHDT and CDR2 is YYEEEE. V lost 0 bases to trimming and J lost 0 bases, with 10 bases between them. The CDR3 is 16 residues long. CDR3 protein: CASSLDQAGSGNTIYF. The CDR3 region has the DNA TGTGCCAGCAGCTTGGATCAGGCGGGCTCTGGAAACACCATATATTTT.

The V call is TRBV4-2, the J call TRBJ2-7; 11 bases align to TRBD2. J was trimmed by 9 bases and V by 1 base; bases with no gene match: 8. CDR3 length: 15 amino acids. Germline CDR1 LGHNA, CDR2 YNFKEQ. The CDR3 spells CASSQVSGLAVGQYF. The CDR3 DNA reads TGTGCCAGCAGCCAAGTCTCGGGACTAGCGGTAGGGCAGTACTTC.

This chain joins TRBV9 and TRBJ1-2; D ambiguous. The CDR3 contains 15 residues. Germline loops: CDR1 SGDLS, CDR2 YYNGEE. V gave up 0 bases and J gave up 1 base, with 10 bases separating them. Here the CDR3 DNA reads TGTGCCAGCAGCGTAGGTGCGGTGGGTAACTATGGCTACACCTTC. This codes for CASSVGAVGNYGYTF.

J is TRBJ1-1 and V is TRBV28, with 7 bases aligning to TRBD1. J lost 5 bases, V lost 6 bases, and 6 bases had no gene match. The CDR3 contains 13 residues. The germline V gene encodes CDR1 MDHEN and CDR2 SYDVKM. The CDR3 DNA reads TGTGCCAGCAGGGAGACAGGGTTGACTGAAGCTTTCTTT. Protein sequence: CASRETGLTEAFF.

The chain employs TRBV6-5 and TRBJ1-1; 7 bases agree with TRBD1. Germline V gene sequence: CDR1 MNHEY, CDR2 SVGAGI. Trimming at V came to 4 bases and at J to 6 bases, leaving 8 bases not matched to a gene. This CDR3 spans 14 amino acids. CDR3 amino acids: CASSFRGGRAEAFF. CDR3 bases: TGTGCCAGCAGTTTTCGAGGGGGCAGGGCTGAAGCTTTCTTT.

The chain carries TRBV19 and TRBJ2-1; D perhaps matches TRBD2 (6 bases). The CDR3 has 12 amino acids. Germline V gene data show CDR1 as LNHDA and CDR2 as SQIVND (reference sequence). V was pared by 5 bases and J by 6 bases, with 8 bases between. The CDR3 DNA reads TGTGCCAGTAGTGTGGGGGGCAATGAGCAGTTCTTC. It is translated as CASSVGGNEQFF.

A word on this clone: Other nucleotide sequences in the sample specify the same CDR3. CDR3: CASSVGGGTYEQYF. The CDR3 bases are TGTGCCAGCAGCGTAGGGGGAGGCACCTACGAGCAGTACTTC. The chain has TRBV9 and TRBJ2-7; D might be TRBD2 (6 bases). The CDR3 is 14 residues long. Trimming left V 0 bases short and J 2 bases short, with 9 bases between. In germline, CDR1 is SGDLS, CDR2 YYNGEE.

This chain joins TRBV19 and TRBJ2-2, with 8 bases lining up with TRBD1. The germline CDR1 and CDR2 sequences are LNHDA and SQIVND (reference sequence). The CDR3 has 15 residues. V was clipped by 6 bases and J by 8 bases; unmatched bases: 11. The CDR3 nucleotides are TGTGCCAGTAGGCCCCTGGACAGGGATAATGGGGAGCTGTTTTTT. This encodes CASRPLDRDNGELFF.

The chain joins TRBV19 to TRBJ1-5; TRBD1 matches 7 bases. V was pared by 3 bases and J by 1 base, with 12 bases of the junction left unmatched. This CDR3 is 18 amino acids long. Germline V lookup: CDR1 LNHDA, CDR2 SQIVND (reference sequence). The CDR3 protein is CASSIEGTGVRSNQPQHF. As DNA, the CDR3 is TGTGCCAGTAGTATTGAGGGAACAGGGGTGAGGAGCAATCAGCCCCAGCATTTT.

This clone has just one count. The rearrangement uses TRBV6-5 and TRBJ2-5, with D possibly being TRBD2 (6 bases). The J call is in doubt because the DNA end fits TRBJ2-7 better. This CDR3 region has 16 residues. CDR1 and CDR2 from the germline V gene are MNHEY and SVGAGI. DNA of the CDR3: TGTGCCAGCAGTTACTCGACGAACGGGGGTTCCTACGAGCAGTACTTC. This sequence encodes CASSYSTNGGSYEQYF.

This clone came up a few times. The V call is TRBV19, the J call TRBJ1-5; the match to TRBD1 covers 9 bases. This CDR3 contains 15 residues. Trimming cost V 5 bases and J 3 bases; bases outside gene matches: 5. Per germline, CDR1 LNHDA and CDR2 SQIVND (reference sequence). Written as DNA, the CDR3 is TGTGCCAGTAGTCGGACAGGGGTTTACAATCAGCCCCAGCATTTT. Its protein is CASSRTGVYNQPQHF.

V is TRBV2 and J is TRBJ2-1; 8 bases align to TRBD2. Per germline, CDR1 SNHLY and CDR2 FYNNEI. The CDR3 runs 15 residues. The junction had 6 bases not matched to a gene; V was cut back by 7 bases and J by 1 base. The CDR3 bases are TGTGCCAGCAAAAGGGGCGGGGGGTCCTACAATGAGCAGTTCTTC. Translating it yields CASKRGGGSYNEQFF.

V and J are TRBV11-1 and TRBJ2-1, with 9 bases identical to TRBD1. Germline trimming cut 2 bases from V and 15 bases from J; bases unmatched to any gene: 8. The CDR3 is 13 amino acids. In germline, CDR1 is SGHAT, CDR2 FQDESV (reference sequence). The CDR3 reads CASSLISGTGLFF. The CDR3 bases are TGTGCCAGCAGCTTAATTTCCGGGACAGGGTTGTTCTTC.

V usage is TRBV6-6 and J usage is TRBJ1-3, with TRBD1 matching 8 bases. Germline CDR1 MNHNY, CDR2 SVGAGI (reference sequence). This CDR3 comprises 15 residues. J lost 4 bases, V lost 5 bases, and 7 bases had no gene match. The CDR3 loop reads CASSTNTGGGNTIYF. The CDR3 nucleotides are TGTGCCAGCAGTACAAACACAGGGGGAGGAAACACCATATATTTT.

J is TRBJ2-3 and V is TRBV9, with D unresolved. The CDR3 runs to 13 residues. Germline CDR1 and CDR2: SGDLS and YYNGEE. The V and J ends lost 1 base and 1 base respectively, with 4 bases between them. For the CDR3, the DNA is TGTGCCAGCAGCGTACAGGGCACAGATACGCAGTATTTT. Protein: CASSVQGTDTQYF. The variable domain in full, with the rest retrieved from reference TRBV9 and TRBJ2-3, is DSGVTQTPKHLITATGQRVTLRCSPRSGDLSVYWYQQSLDQGLQFLIQYYNGEERAKGNILERFSAQQFPDLHSELNLSSLELGDSALYFCASSVQGTDTQYFGPGTRLTVL.

The chain uses TRBV30 and TRBJ2-7; 9 nucleotides line up with TRBD2. There are 16 residues in the CDR3. The germline V gene has CDR1 GTSNPN and CDR2 SVGIG (reference sequence). The V and J ends lost 2 bases and 1 base, in that order; junction bases with no gene match: 9. CDR3 amino acids: CAWSKYRGRASYEQYF. In DNA form, the CDR3 reads TGTGCCTGGAGTAAATATCGCGGGAGGGCTTCCTACGAGCAGTACTTC.

This chain joins TRBV10-3 and TRBJ1-6; 8 positions agree with TRBD1. V was pared by 2 bases and J by 8 bases, with 5 bases of the junction left unmatched. CDR1 is ENHRY, CDR2 SYGVKD, per germline. The CDR3 is 15 residues long. CDR3 sequence reads: CAISETDRVDSPLHF. The CDR3 nucleotides read TGTGCCATCAGTGAGACGGACAGGGTCGATTCACCCCTCCACTTT.